This TCR beta chain was sequenced during a study of blood T cell repertoires in COVID-19. The wider study: From the United States, Italy and Spain came samples of acute and convalescent COVID-19.

In the authors' methods: The assay estimated nucleated cells by amplifying reference gene primers. Sequencing used immunoSEQ multiplex PCR; TCRdb keeps in-frame clones, though not all of them. V, J and clone size were drawn from that table, and D and trimming were deduced from the DNA. The sample contains some 100,000 clones, 86% of which appear only once. The clonotype originates from a man aged 50 to 60 with acute or convalescent COVID-19. Sequencing was done on a sample of peripheral blood.

CDR3 in DNA: TGTGCCAGCATGGGGGGGGGAGAGACCCAGTACTTC. It is translated as CASMGGGETQYF. The rearrangement joins TRBV2 to TRBJ2-5; 7 bases map to TRBD2. CDR1 and CDR2 from the germline V gene are SNHLY and FYNNEI. This CDR3 comprises 12 residues. V trimming: 7 bases; J trimming: 4 bases; junction bases outside the gene matches: 3.